Listed below are T cell receptor beta chains from one sample, sequenced in a study of T cell responses to AZD1222 COVID-19 vaccine. Data came from immunoSEQ multiplex PCR; TCRdb stores just in-frame clones and leaves some out. The data show around 120,000 clones, with 88% seen just once and roughly 2.3% held by the top ten. The sequencing here drew on peripheral blood, taken on day 0 of AZD1222 vaccination. Receptors were obtained from an adult in good health. The conserved cysteine and the conserved F or W are not part of the CDR3 here.

>TRBV11-2
ASSSPTGGYTEAF
>TRBV2
ASSELGNGGELF
>TRBV7-9
ASRGMNTEAF
>TRBV2
ASSDQYEQY
>TRBV27
ASSRQTVRFTDTQY
>TRBV25-1
ASSEAFGGGTYGYT
>TRBV5-6
ASSSGYSGRTGELF
>TRBV3-1/TRBV3-2
ASRQEVGTSIPNEQF
>TRBV10-2
ASGTALNTEAF
>TRBV27
ASSFAGRGQETQY
>TRBV19
ASSEGTGSTGELF
>TRBV24-1
ATSDTGRKSSYNEQF
>TRBV5-4
ASSSKGGLGNTEAF
>TRBV12-5
ASGLSPLGTGPIYEQY
>TRBV5-6
ASSPLGGSNVLT
>TRBV19
ASSGGSPYNEQF
>TRBV4-1
ASSQEWGSSHEQY
>TRBV5-1
ASSPGQGITEAF
>TRBV29-1
SVDGGRADNEQF
>TRBV2
ASSGGTGNQPQH
>TRBV7-2
ASSRDRVDSPLH
>TRBV6-5
ASRDRGLGNTEAF
>TRBV3-1/TRBV3-2
ASSPTWGKANYGYT
>TRBV2
ASSVRDYRTDTQY
>TRBV6-5
ASWGAGGSYEQY
>TRBV19
ASSIEGGNTEAF
>TRBV28
ASGGTTNEKLF
>TRBV2
ASSRDRGGEQY
>TRBV30
AWSETDTQY
>TRBV7-8
ASSLGTTEAF
>TRBV11-2
ASSPLTGPKNIQY
>TRBV27
ASSPPGWNSPLH
>TRBV27
ASSRPLGVEQY
>TRBV30
AWEDRVGGYT
>TRBV28
ASSPDRDSGANVLT
>TRBV18
ASSPGPGGTEAF
>TRBV12-2
ASRTDGCRSYNSPLH
>TRBV28
ASSLSAGNNEQF
>TRBV7-3
ASSVAGTGIGYT
>TRBV28
ASSPRGIPTGYT
>TRBV11-2
ASSFSFSYEQY
>TRBV7-2
ASSLVGLATREQF
>TRBV28
ASSPGLREAF
>TRBV5-4
ASSPGRLFSGNTIY
>TRBV2
ASSEDYGNSPLH
>TRBV24-1
ATSDGRGLAQPQH
>TRBV19
ASSIELPYEQY
>TRBV2
ASTTGGRETQY